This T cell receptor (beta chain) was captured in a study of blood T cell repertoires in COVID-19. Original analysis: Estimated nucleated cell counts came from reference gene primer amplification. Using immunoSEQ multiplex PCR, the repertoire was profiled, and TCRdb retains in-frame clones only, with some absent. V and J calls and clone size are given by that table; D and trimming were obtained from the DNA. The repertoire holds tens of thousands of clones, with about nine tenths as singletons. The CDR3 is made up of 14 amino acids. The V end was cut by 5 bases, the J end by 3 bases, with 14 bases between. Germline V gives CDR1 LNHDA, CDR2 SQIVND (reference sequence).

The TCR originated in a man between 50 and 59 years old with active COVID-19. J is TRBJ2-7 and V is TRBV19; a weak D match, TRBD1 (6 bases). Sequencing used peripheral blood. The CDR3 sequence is CASSVGRDNYEQYF. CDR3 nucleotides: TGTGCCAGTAGTGTCGGCAGGGACAACTACGAGCAGTACTTC. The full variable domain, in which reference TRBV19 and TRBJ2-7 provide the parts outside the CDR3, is DGGITQSPKYLFRKEGQNVTLSCEQNLNHDAMYWYRQDPGQGLRLIYYSQIVNDFQKGDIAEGYSVSREKKESFPLTVTSAQKNPTAFYLCASSVGRDNYEQYFGPGTRLTVT.